A selection of T cell receptor beta chains follows, all from one sample in a study of OX40 agonist ivuxolimab in advanced cancers. TCRdb keeps only in-frame clones here, not all; method: immunoSEQ multiplex PCR. The sample records 50,000 to 70,000 clones, around 86% being singletons. Sequenced material: CD4+ or CD8+ T cells sorted from blood, taken in a trial of the OX40 agonist ivuxolimab. The source is an adult with an advanced solid tumor such as melanoma, head and neck, liver or kidney cancer. CDR3s include the opening cysteine and the closing phenylalanine or tryptophan. The D gene is left open where the match is weak. Clone size appears in some rows only: once, few, many, or a class for an expanded clone.

TRBJ1-3,-,TRBD1,TRBV5-5,15,CASSPDRNSGNTIYF,TGTGCCAGCAGTCCGGACAGGAACTCTGGAAACACCATATATTTT
TRBJ2-3,-,TRBD1,TRBV27,15,CASSFRDRPTDTQYF,TGTGCCAGCAGTTTCCGGGACAGGCCCACAGATACGCAGTATTTT
TRBJ1-5,few,-,TRBV19,15,CASSTEGRGDQPQHF,TGTGCCAGTAGTACCGAGGGACGGGGTGATCAGCCCCAGCATTTT
TRBJ2-2,-,-,TRBV7-2,15,CASSYQTRNTGELFF,TGTGCCAGCAGCTACCAAACACGGAACACCGGGGAGCTGTTTTTT
TRBJ1-1,-,-,TRBV20-1,11,CSARVPLGAFF,TGCAGTGCTAGAGTTCCCCTGGGGGCTTTCTTT
TRBJ1-3,once,-,TRBV9,15,CASSAGDYSGNTIYF,TGTGCCAGCAGCGCCGGGGACTACTCTGGAAACACCATATATTTT
TRBJ1-3,-,-,TRBV30,12,CAWPSSGNTIYF,TGTGCCTGGCCGAGCTCTGGAAACACCATATATTTT
TRBJ2-1,-,-,TRBV19,23,CASSIVGLAPEALWTSSYNEQFF,TGTGCCAGTAGTATAGTTGGGTTGGCCCCTGAGGCTCTCTGGACCAGCTCCTACAATGAGCAGTTCTTC
TRBJ1-1,-,-,TRBV18,15,CASSGTRDGHAEAFF,TGTGCCAGCTCAGGGACCCGGGACGGACATGCTGAAGCTTTCTTT
TRBJ2-1,-,TRBD2,TRBV10-3,15,CAISESLAGDNEQFF,TGTGCCATCAGTGAAAGTCTAGCGGGGGACAATGAGCAGTTCTTC
TRBJ2-3,-,-,TRBV2,12,CASSELTDTQYF,TGTGCCAGCAGTGAACTGACAGATACGCAGTATTTT
TRBJ2-5,-,TRBD2,TRBV5-1,14,CASSRGLAQETQYF,TGCGCCAGCAGCCGGGGACTAGCCCAAGAGACCCAGTACTTC
TRBJ1-5,-,-,TRBV11-3,18,CASNINPGRDYSNQPQHF,TGTGCCAGCAATATAAACCCAGGGAGGGACTATAGCAATCAGCCCCAGCATTTT
TRBJ2-3,-,-,TRBV9,12,CASSALTDTQYF,TGTGCCAGCAGCGCTCTCACAGATACGCAGTATTTT
TRBJ2-5,few,-,TRBV7-6,14,CASSLATVQETQYF,TGTGCCAGCAGCTTAGCGACCGTCCAAGAGACCCAGTACTTC
TRBJ2-1,few,TRBD2,TRBV7-9,19,CASSPPHRLAGGLYNEQFF,TGTGCCAGCAGCCCTCCCCACAGACTAGCGGGGGGCCTCTACAATGAGCAGTTCTTC
TRBJ1-2,-,-,TRBV28,14,CASSLSGADYGYTF,TGTGCCAGCAGTTTAAGCGGGGCCGACTATGGCTACACCTTC
TRBJ2-3,-,-,TRBV11-2,13,CASSLDVGGTQYF,TGTGCCAGCAGCTTAGATGTCGGGGGTACGCAGTATTTT
TRBJ1-1,-,-,TRBV9,14,CASSVTPVNTEAFF,TGTGCCAGCAGCGTAACACCCGTCAACACTGAAGCTTTCTTT
TRBJ2-2,-,-,TRBV1,17,CTSSHAAQGRNTGELFF,TGCACCAGCAGCCATGCGGCACAGGGGCGAAACACCGGGGAGCTGTTTTTT
TRBJ1-1,-,-,TRBV11-2,18,CASSLGKGQRKMNTEAFF,TGTGCCAGCAGCTTAGGTAAGGGGCAGAGAAAGATGAACACTGAAGCTTTCTTT
TRBJ1-2,-,TRBD1,TRBV29-1,12,CSVLLWDRGYTF,TGCAGCGTCCTACTCTGGGACAGGGGCTACACCTTC
TRBJ2-1,-,TRBD1,TRBV18,15,CASSPGQGRGNEQFF,TGTGCCAGCTCACCCGGACAGGGAAGGGGCAATGAGCAGTTCTTC
TRBJ1-4,-,-,TRBV7-9,15,CASSFQPGRNEKLFF,TGTGCCAGCAGCTTTCAACCGGGACGGAATGAAAAACTGTTTTTT
TRBJ1-1,-,-,TRBV27,14,CASSSSGTSTEAFF,TGTGCCAGCAGTTCCTCCGGGACAAGCACTGAAGCTTTCTTT
TRBJ2-7,-,-,TRBV10-1,17,CASSESGGSGTEYEQYF,TGCGCCAGCAGTGAGTCGGGTGGTAGCGGGACAGAGTACGAGCAGTACTTC
TRBJ2-7,-,-,TRBV6-6,14,CASSPRDTTYEQYF,TGTGCCAGCAGTCCCCGGGACACGACCTACGAGCAGTACTTC
TRBJ2-3,-,-,TRBV6-5,15,CASSYSMGRRGTQYF,TGTGCCAGCAGTTACTCTATGGGGCGAAGGGGTACGCAGTATTTT
TRBJ2-7,-,TRBD1,TRBV7-9,15,CASSAAGTGRWEQYF,TGTGCCAGCAGCGCCGCCGGGACAGGCAGATGGGAGCAGTACTTC
TRBJ2-7,-,TRBD2,TRBV7-9,14,CASSSGGVAYEQYF,TGTGCCAGCAGCTCCGGGGGGGTCGCGTACGAGCAGTACTTC
TRBJ1-2,-,-,TRBV7-2,13,CASSLNWVDGYTF,TGTGCCAGCAGCCTCAACTGGGTAGATGGCTACACCTTC
TRBJ2-3,-,-,TRBV27,17,CASSFLMSGRSTDTQYF,TGTGCCAGCAGTTTCCTCATGTCCGGACGAAGCACAGATACGCAGTATTTT
TRBJ1-1,-,TRBD1,TRBV2,14,CASRTKTGQTEAFF,TGTGCCAGCAGAACTAAGACAGGGCAAACTGAAGCTTTCTTT
TRBJ2-7,-,TRBD2,TRBV7-9,19,CASSLGAGLAGPRGYEQYF,TGTGCCAGCAGCTTGGGGGCTGGGCTAGCGGGACCTCGGGGTTACGAGCAGTACTTC
TRBJ2-5,-,-,TRBV30,15,CAWSVTGTRRTAQYF,TGTGCCTGGAGTGTAACCGGGACCCGGCGGACGGCCCAGTACTTC
TRBJ2-7,-,TRBD1,TRBV27,14,CASSLTGGLYEQYF,TGTGCCAGCAGTTTGACAGGGGGCCTTTACGAGCAGTACTTC
TRBJ2-7,-,-,TRBV30,12,CAWSRPFYEQYF,TGTGCCTGGAGCAGGCCCTTCTACGAGCAGTACTTC
TRBJ2-7,-,-,TRBV19,15,CASSLSGTSRNEQYF,TGTGCCAGCAGCCTGTCGGGGACATCCCGGAACGAGCAGTACTTC
TRBJ2-2,few,-,TRBV7-2,15,CASSLGGGTTGELFF,TGTGCCAGCAGCTTAGGAGGTGGGACCACCGGGGAGCTGTTTTTT
TRBJ2-7,-,-,TRBV18,13,CASSPPRQYEQYF,TGTGCCAGCTCACCCCCCCGACAATACGAGCAGTACTTC
TRBJ2-3,-,TRBD2,TRBV18,14,CASSPSGGSDTQYF,TGTGCCAGCTCACCTAGCGGGGGGTCAGATACGCAGTATTTT
TRBJ1-4,-,-,TRBV7-2,16,CASSLRADTTNEKLFF,TGTGCCAGCAGCTTGAGGGCAGACACAACTAATGAAAAACTGTTTTTT
TRBJ2-5,-,TRBD1,TRBV11-2,14,CASSSDRGWETQYF,TGTGCCAGCAGCTCAGACAGGGGGTGGGAGACCCAGTACTTC
TRBJ1-2,-,-,TRBV18,15,CASSQAWGPNYGYTF,TGTGCCAGCTCCCAAGCTTGGGGTCCGAACTATGGCTACACCTTC
TRBJ1-2,-,-,TRBV19,13,CASSIVETAGYTF,TGTGCCAGTAGTATCGTTGAGACAGCCGGCTACACCTTC
TRBJ1-4,few,-,TRBV6-1,15,CASSLERAAREKLFF,TGTGCCAGCAGTTTAGAACGAGCGGCCCGGGAAAAACTGTTTTTT
TRBJ1-1,-,-,TRBV7-8,13,CASSLSSTDEAFF,TGTGCCAGCAGCTTATCCTCGACAGATGAAGCTTTCTTT
TRBJ2-1,-,-,TRBV5-6,12,CASSLGRTSQFF,TGTGCCAGCAGCTTGGGACGGACCTCCCAATTCTTC
TRBJ1-1,-,-,TRBV7-9,14,CASSLGRGSTEAFF,TGTGCCAGCAGCTTAGGTCGGGGGAGCACTGAAGCTTTCTTT
TRBJ2-7,-,TRBD1,TRBV28,18,CASSQPLFWDRGKWEQYF,TGTGCCAGCAGTCAACCCCTATTTTGGGACAGGGGGAAGTGGGAGCAGTACTTC